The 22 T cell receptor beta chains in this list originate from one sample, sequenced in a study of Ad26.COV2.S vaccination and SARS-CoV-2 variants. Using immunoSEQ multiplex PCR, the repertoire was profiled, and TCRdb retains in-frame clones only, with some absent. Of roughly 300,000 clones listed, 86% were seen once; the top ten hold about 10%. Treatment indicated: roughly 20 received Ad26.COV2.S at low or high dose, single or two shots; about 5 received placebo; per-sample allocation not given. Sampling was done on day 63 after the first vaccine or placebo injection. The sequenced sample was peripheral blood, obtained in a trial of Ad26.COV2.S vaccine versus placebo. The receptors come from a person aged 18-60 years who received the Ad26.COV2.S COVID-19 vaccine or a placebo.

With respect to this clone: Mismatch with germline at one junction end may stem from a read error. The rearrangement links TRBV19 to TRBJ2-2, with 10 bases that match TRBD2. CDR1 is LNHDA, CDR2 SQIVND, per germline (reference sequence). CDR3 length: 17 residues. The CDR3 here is CASSRFTTSGNAGELFF. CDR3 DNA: TGTGCCAGTAGTAGGTTTACCACTAGCGGGAACGCCGGGGAGCTGTTTTTT.

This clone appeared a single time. CDR3 in amino acids: CASSLRDSPPGETQYF. The DNA of the CDR3 is TGTGCCAGCAGCTTACGGGACTCCCCACCAGGGGAGACCCAGTACTTC. This chain links TRBV7-7 with TRBJ2-5; perhaps TRBD2 as D (6 bases). V lost 2 bases and J lost 5, with 18 bases in between. The CDR3 length is 16 residues. Germline CDR1 is SSHAT and CDR2 is FNYEAQ (reference sequence).

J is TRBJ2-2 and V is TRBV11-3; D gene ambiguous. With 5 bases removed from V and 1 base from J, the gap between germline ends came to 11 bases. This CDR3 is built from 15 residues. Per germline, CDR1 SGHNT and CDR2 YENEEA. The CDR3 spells CASSLRAMNTGELFF. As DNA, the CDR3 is TGTGCCAGCAGCCTGCGAGCGATGAACACCGGGGAGCTGTTTTTT. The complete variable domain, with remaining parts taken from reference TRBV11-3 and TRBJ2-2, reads EAGVVQSPRYKIIEKKQPVAFWCNPISGHNTLYWYLQNLGQGPELLIRYENEEAVDDSQLPKDRFSAERLKGVDSTLKIQPAELGDSAVYLCASSLRAMNTGELFFGEGSRLTVL.

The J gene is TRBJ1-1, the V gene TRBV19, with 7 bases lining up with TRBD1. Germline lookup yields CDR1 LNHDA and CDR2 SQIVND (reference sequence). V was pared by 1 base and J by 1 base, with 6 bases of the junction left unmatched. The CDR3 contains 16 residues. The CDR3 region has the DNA TGTGCCAGTAGTATAGCCCACAGGGGTTGGAACACTGAAGCTTTCTTT. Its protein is CASSIAHRGWNTEAFF.

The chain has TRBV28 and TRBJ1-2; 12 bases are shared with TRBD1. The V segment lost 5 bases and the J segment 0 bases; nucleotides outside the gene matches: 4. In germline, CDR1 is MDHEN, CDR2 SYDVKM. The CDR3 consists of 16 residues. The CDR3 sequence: CASSKGQGATNYGYTF. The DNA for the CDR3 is TGTGCCAGCAGTAAGGGACAGGGGGCAACTAACTATGGCTACACCTTC.

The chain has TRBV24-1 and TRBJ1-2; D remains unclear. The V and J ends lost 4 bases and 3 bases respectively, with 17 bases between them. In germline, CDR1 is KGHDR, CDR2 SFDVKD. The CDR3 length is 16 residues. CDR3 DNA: TGTGCCACCAGTGACCGCCTTGAGGGCTTGGACTATGGCTACACCTTC. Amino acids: CATSDRLEGLDYGYTF.

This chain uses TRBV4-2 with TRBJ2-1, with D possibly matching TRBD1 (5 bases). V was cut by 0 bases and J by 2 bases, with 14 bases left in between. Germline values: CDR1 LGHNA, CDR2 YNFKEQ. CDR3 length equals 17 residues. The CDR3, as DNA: TGTGCCAGCAGCCAAGAGACGGGCAGGGCAACCTACAATGAGCAGTTCTTC. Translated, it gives CASSQETGRATYNEQFF.

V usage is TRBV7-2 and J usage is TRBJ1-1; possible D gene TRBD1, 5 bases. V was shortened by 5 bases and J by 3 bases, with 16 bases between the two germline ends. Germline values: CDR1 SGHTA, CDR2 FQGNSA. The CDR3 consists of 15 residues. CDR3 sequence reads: CASSRAPEGHTEAFF. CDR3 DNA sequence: TGTGCCAGCAGCCGGGCCCCTGAGGGGCACACTGAAGCTTTCTTT.

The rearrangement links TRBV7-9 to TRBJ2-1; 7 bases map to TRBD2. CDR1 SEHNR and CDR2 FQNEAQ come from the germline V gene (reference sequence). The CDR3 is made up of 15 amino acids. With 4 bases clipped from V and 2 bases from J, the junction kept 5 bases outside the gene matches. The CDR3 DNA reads TGTGCCAGCAGCTCAGCAGGGACTACCTACAATGAGCAGTTCTTC. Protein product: CASSSAGTTYNEQFF.

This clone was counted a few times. CDR3 amino acids: CASRDRGYYNEQFF. CDR3 coding DNA: TGTGCCAGCAGAGACAGGGGGTACTACAATGAGCAGTTCTTC. The chain has TRBV6-5 and TRBJ2-1, with 9 bases lining up with TRBD1. The CDR3 loop spans 14 amino acids. The V gene's germline CDR1 is MNHEY and CDR2 SVGAGI. J lost 3 bases, V lost 6 bases, and 3 bases had no gene match.

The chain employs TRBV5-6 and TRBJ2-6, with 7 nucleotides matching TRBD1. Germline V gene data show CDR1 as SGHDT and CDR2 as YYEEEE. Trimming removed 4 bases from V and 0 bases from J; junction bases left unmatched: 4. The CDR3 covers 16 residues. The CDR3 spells CASSEGTVSGANVLTF. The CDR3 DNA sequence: TGTGCCAGCAGCGAAGGGACAGTCTCTGGGGCCAACGTCCTGACTTTC.

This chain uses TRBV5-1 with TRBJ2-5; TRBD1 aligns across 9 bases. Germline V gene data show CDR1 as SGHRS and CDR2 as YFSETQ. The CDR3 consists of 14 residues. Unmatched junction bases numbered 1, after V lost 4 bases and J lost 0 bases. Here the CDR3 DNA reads TGCGCCAGCAGCGGACAGGGGTACCAAGAGACCCAGTACTTC. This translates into CASSGQGYQETQYF.

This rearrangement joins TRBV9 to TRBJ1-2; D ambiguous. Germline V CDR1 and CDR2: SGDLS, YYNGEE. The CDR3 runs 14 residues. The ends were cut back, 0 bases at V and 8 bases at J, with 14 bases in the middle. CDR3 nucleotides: TGTGCCAGCAGCGTAGTCCCGGGCTCGGTGGGCTACACCTTC. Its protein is CASSVVPGSVGYTF.

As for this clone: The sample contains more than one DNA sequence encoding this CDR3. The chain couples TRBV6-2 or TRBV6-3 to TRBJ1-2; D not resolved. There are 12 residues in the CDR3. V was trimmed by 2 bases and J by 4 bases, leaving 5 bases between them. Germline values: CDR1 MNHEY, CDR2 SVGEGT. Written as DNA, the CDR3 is TGTGCCAGCAGTTACCCGGCCTATGGCTACACCTTC. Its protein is CASSYPAYGYTF.

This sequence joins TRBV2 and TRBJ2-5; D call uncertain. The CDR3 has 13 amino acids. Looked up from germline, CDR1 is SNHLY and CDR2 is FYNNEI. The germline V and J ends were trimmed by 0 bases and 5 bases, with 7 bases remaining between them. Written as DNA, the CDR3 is TGTGCCAGCAGTGAAGCGCTTGGGGAGACCCAGTACTTC. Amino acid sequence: CASSEALGETQYF.

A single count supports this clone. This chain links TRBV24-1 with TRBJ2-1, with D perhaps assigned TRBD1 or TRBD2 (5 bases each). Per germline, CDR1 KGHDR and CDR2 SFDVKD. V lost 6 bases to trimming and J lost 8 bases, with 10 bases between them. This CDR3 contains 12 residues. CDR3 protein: CATSPRGDEQFF. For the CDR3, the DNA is TGTGCCACCAGTCCTAGAGGGGATGAGCAGTTCTTC.

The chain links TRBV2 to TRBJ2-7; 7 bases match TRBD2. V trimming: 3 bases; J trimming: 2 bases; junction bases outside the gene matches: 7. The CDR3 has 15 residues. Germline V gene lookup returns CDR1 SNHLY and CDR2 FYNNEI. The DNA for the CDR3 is TGTGCCAGCAGTGAGCGGGGAGCGGGGACCTACGAGCAGTACTTC. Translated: CASSERGAGTYEQYF.

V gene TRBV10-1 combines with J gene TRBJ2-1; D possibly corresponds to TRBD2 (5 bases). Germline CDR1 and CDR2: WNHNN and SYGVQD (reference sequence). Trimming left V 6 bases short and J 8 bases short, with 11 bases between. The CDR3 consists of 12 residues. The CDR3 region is CASRKDGDEQFF. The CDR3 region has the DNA TGCGCCAGCAGAAAGGACGGGGATGAGCAGTTCTTC.

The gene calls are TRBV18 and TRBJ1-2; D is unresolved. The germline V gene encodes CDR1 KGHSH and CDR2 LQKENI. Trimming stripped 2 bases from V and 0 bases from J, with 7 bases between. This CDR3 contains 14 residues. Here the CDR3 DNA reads TGTGCCAGCTCACCAGGGCCCCCTAACTATGGCTACACCTTC. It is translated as CASSPGPPNYGYTF.

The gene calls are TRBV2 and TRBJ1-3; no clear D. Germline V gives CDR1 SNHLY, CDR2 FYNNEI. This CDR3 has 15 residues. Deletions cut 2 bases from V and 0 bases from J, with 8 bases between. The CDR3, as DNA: TGTGCCAGCAGTGAACTCCCGTCCTCTGGAAACACCATATATTTT. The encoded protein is CASSELPSSGNTIYF.

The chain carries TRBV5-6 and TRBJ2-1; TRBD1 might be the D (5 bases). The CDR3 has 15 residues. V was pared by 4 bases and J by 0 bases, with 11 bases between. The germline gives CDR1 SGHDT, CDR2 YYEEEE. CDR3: CASSIDSPSYNEQFF. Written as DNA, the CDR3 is TGTGCCAGCAGCATAGACAGTCCCTCCTACAATGAGCAGTTCTTC.

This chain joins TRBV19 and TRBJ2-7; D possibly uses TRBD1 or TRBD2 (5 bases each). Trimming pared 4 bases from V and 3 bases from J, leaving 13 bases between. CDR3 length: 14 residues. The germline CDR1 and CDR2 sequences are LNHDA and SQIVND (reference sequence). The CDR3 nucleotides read TGTGCCAGTAGTAGCTCCGGGACGGTCTACGAGCAGTACTTC. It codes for CASSSSGTVYEQYF.